The 3 T cell receptor beta chains given below trace back to one sample, sequenced in a study of shared clonotypes between healthy human individuals. TCRdb keeps only in-frame clones here, not all; method: immunoSEQ multiplex PCR. Seen here are over a million clones, 96% observed once, and the top ten hold approximately 1.2%. Input material: naive CD4+ T cells sorted from blood. Documented subset: CD45RA+ positively selected. All receptors derive from a man aged 25 to 45 in good health.

This sequence joins TRBV5-8 and TRBJ2-7; 10 bases are shared with TRBD1. CDR1 SGHTS and CDR2 YDEGEE come from the germline V gene. V lost 0 bases, J lost 2 bases, and 5 bases stayed unmatched. The CDR3 loop spans 16 amino acids. The CDR3 region is CASSLAVGTGAYEQYF. CDR3 sequence (DNA): TGTGCCAGCAGCTTGGCGGTGGGGACAGGGGCCTACGAGCAGTACTTC.

The V call is TRBV7-6, the J call TRBJ2-2, with 12 bases that match TRBD2. CDR1 SGHVS and CDR2 FNYEAQ come from the germline V gene. V was pared by 5 bases and J by 8 bases, with 9 bases of the junction left unmatched. This CDR3 contains 16 residues. The CDR3 DNA is TGTGCCAGCAGCCTCCAGACTAGCGGGAGTTCGGGGGAGCTGTTTTTT. Residues: CASSLQTSGSSGELFF. Complete variable domain (other parts from reference TRBV7-6 and TRBJ2-2): GAGVSQSPRYKVTKRGQDVALRCDPISGHVSLYWYRQALGQGPEFLTYFNYEAQQDKSGLPNDRFSAERPEGSISTLTIQRTEQRDSAMYRCASSLQTSGSSGELFFGEGSRLTVL.

The chain is built from TRBV11-2 and TRBJ2-1; D might be TRBD2 (5 bases). V was cut by 0 bases and J by 4 bases, with 10 bases left in between. Germline V gene lookup returns CDR1 SGHAT and CDR2 FQNNGV. The CDR3 length is 15 residues. CDR3 nucleotides: TGTGCCAGCAGCTTAGAGGGGAGCGCGTACAATGAGCAGTTCTTC. It specifies CASSLEGSAYNEQFF.